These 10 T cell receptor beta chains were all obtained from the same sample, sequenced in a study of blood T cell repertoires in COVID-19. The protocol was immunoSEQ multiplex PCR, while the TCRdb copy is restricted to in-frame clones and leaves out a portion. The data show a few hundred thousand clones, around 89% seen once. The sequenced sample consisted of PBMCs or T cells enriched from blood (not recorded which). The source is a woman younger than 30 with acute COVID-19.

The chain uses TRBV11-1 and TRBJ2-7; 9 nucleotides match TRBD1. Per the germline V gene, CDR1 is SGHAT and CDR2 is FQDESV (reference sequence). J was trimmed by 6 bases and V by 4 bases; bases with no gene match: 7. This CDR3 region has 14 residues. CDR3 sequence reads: CASSSRTGVSEQYF. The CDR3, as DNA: TGTGCCAGCAGCTCTCGGACAGGGGTAAGCGAGCAGTACTTC.

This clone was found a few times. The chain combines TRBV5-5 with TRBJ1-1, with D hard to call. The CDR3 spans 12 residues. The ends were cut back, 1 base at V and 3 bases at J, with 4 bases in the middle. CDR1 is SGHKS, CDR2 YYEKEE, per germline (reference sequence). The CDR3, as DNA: TGTGCCAGCAGCTTGTATGACACTGAAGCTTTCTTT. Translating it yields CASSLYDTEAFF.

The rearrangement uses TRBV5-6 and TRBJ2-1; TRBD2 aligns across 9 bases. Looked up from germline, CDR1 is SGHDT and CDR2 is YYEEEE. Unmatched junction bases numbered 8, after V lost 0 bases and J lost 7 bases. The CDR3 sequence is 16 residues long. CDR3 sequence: CASSLGGLAGRNEQFF. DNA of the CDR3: TGTGCCAGCAGCTTGGGGGGGCTAGCGGGACGAAATGAGCAGTTCTTC.

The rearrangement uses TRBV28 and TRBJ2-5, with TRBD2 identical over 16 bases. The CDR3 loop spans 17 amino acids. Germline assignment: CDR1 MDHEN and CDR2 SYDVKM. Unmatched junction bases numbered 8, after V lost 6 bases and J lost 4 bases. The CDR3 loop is CASSPGLAGGGGETQYF. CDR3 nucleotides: TGTGCCAGCAGCCCGGGACTAGCGGGAGGGGGGGGAGAGACCCAGTACTTC.

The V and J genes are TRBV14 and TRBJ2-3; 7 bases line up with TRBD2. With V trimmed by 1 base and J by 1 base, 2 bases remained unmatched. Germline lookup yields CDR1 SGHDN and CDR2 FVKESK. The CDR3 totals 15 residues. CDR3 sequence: CASSQGGGRTDTQYF. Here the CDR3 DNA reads TGTGCCAGCAGCCAAGGGGGGGGACGCACAGATACGCAGTATTTT.

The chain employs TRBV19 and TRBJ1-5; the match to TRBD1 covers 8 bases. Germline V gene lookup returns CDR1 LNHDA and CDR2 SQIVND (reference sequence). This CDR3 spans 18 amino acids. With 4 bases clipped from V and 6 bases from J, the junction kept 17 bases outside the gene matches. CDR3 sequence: CASSTSPGTGPRGQPQHF. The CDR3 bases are TGTGCCAGTAGTACCAGTCCCGGGACAGGTCCACGGGGTCAGCCCCAGCATTTT.

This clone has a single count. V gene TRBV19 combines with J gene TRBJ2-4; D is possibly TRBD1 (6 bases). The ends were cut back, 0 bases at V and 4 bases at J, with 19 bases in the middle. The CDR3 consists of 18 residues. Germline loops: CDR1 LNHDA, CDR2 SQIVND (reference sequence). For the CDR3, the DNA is TGTGCCAGTAGTATAGATCTGGGGGCCCTGGGGCCTAAAAACATTCAGTACTTC. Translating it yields CASSIDLGALGPKNIQYF. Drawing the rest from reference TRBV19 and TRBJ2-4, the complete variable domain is DGGITQSPKYLFRKEGQNVTLSCEQNLNHDAMYWYRQDPGQGLRLIYYSQIVNDFQKGDIAEGYSVSREKKESFPLTVTSAQKNPTAFYLCASSIDLGALGPKNIQYFGAGTRLSVL.

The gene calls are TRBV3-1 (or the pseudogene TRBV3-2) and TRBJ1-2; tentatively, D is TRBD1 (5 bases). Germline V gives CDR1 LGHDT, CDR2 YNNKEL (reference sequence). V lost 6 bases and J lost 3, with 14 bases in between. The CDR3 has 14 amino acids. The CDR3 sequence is CASRLQGEDYGYTF. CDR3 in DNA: TGTGCCAGCAGACTCCAGGGTGAGGACTATGGCTACACCTTC.

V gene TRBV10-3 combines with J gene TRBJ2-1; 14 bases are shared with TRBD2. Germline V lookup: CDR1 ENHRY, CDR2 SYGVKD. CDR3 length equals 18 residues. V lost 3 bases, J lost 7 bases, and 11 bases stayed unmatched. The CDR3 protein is CAISELTSGRAGLNEQFF. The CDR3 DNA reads TGTGCCATCAGTGAATTGACTAGCGGGAGGGCCGGATTAAATGAGCAGTTCTTC.

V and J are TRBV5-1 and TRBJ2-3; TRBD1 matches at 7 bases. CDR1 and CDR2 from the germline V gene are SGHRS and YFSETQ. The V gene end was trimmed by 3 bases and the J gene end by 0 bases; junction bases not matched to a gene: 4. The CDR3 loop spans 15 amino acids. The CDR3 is CASSSVRGSTDTQYF. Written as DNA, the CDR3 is TGCGCCAGCAGCTCGGTCAGGGGGAGCACAGATACGCAGTATTTT. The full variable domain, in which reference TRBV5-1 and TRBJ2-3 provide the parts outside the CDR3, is KAGVTQTPRYLIKTRGQQVTLSCSPISGHRSVSWYQQTPGQGLQFLFEYFSETQRNKGNFPGRFSGRQFSNSRSEMNVSTLELGDSALYLCASSSVRGSTDTQYFGPGTRLTVL.